This T cell receptor (beta chain) comes out of a study of CD8+CD57+ T cells in acquired aplastic anemia. The CDR3 runs 15 residues. Per germline, CDR1 SGDLS and CDR2 YYNGEE. Trimming stripped 4 bases from V and 17 bases from J, with 25 bases between. Genomic DNA constituted the template upon which TCR beta VDJ and CDR3 profiling was performed. TCRdb re-analysed the reads in MiXCR, keeping a single row per CDR3 protein. The sample carries just over 400,000 distinct CDR3 sequences, 65% to 80% recorded once. The TCR originated in a human donor in good health, serving as a control. Sequencing used sorted CD4+, CD8+, or CD8+CD57+ T cells (not recorded which) from PBMCs. The chain has TRBV9 and TRBJ1-6, with D tentatively TRBD1 (6 bases). This chain's CDR3 is CASSIWTELGGYIHF. CDR3 nucleotides: TGTGCCAGCAGCATATGGACAGAGCTAGGAGGCTACATCCACTTT.